Below, 17 T cell receptor beta chains from the same sample are listed, as sequenced in a study of cytomegalovirus exposure and HLA in healthy donors (dated by TCRdb to about 2017). Library preparation used the immunoSEQ multiplex PCR assay. A mixture of 60 forward primers for TCR Vbeta segments and 13 reverse primers for TCR Jbeta segments was used in the multiplex PCR. TCRdb limited this immuneACCESS table to in-frame rearrangements with V and J called. A share of clones is missing; checked studies link under half to unresolved V genes, and the rest is unexplained. The sample table records roughly 100,000 clones; around 67% of these occur just once. 2.5% to 4% of the sample rests with the top ten. Sequencing input: PBMCs. The receptors come from a woman between 50 and 59 years old in good health and CMV-seronegative.

V is TRBV27 and J is TRBJ2-5; 10 bases fit TRBD2. The CDR3 is 16 residues long. Germline loops: CDR1 MNHEY, CDR2 SMNVEV (reference sequence). Trimming removed 2 bases from V and 2 bases from J; junction bases left unmatched: 5. CDR3 DNA sequence: TGTGCCAGCAGTTTAGAGAATAGCGGGGGGCAAGAGACCCAGTACTTC. It yields the protein CASSLENSGGQETQYF.

The V and J genes are TRBV7-9 and TRBJ1-2; D is perhaps TRBD1 (6 bases). Trimming pared 3 bases from V and 6 bases from J, leaving 8 bases between. The CDR3 consists of 12 residues. CDR1 is SEHNR, CDR2 FQNEAQ, per germline (reference sequence). CDR3 residues: CASSLTGNGYTF. The CDR3 nucleotides read TGTGCCAGCAGCTTGACAGGAAATGGCTACACCTTC.

This sequence joins TRBV11-3 and TRBJ2-7; perhaps TRBD2 as D (6 bases). With 3 bases removed from V and 6 bases from J, the gap between germline ends came to 15 bases. This CDR3 comprises 14 residues. Per the germline V gene, CDR1 is SGHNT and CDR2 is YENEEA. The CDR3 loop reads CASSLLTGDSEQYF. The CDR3 nucleotides read TGTGCCAGCAGCTTGCTAACGGGAGACTCCGAGCAGTACTTC.

This rearrangement joins TRBV12-2 to TRBJ2-7; whether TRBD1, the table's D call, matches the DNA was not checked. TRBV12-2 is tagged as a pseudogene. There are 16 residues in the CDR3. DNA of the CDR3: TGTGCAAGTCGCTTAAGTGTCGGGACAATGTCTTCCGAGCAGTACTTC. Protein: CASRLSVGTMSSEQYF.

The genes are TRBV7-8 and TRBJ2-7, with D possibly being TRBD1 (6 bases). The germline V and J ends were trimmed by 6 bases and 3 bases, with 15 bases remaining between them. The germline gives CDR1 SGHVS, CDR2 FQNEAQ. The CDR3 length is 14 residues. The CDR3: CASRPGHFDYEQYF. Here the CDR3 DNA reads TGTGCCAGCAGACCGGGACACTTTGACTACGAGCAGTACTTC.

The DNA for the CDR3 is TGTGCCAGCGGCTTTCAGCCCCAGCATTTT. This sequence encodes CASGFQPQHF. The chain uses TRBV28 and TRBJ1-5; no reliable D call. Germline lookup yields CDR1 MDHEN and CDR2 SYDVKM. The CDR3 runs 10 residues. V was shortened by 8 bases and J by 6 bases, with 5 bases between the two germline ends.

The chain carries TRBV14 and TRBJ2-5, with TRBD2 matching over 8 bases. Gene TRBJ2-7 matches the end of the DNA better, so the J call may be wrong. The CDR3 runs to 15 residues. The germline CDR1 and CDR2 sequences are SGHDN and FVKESK. CDR3 in amino acids: CASSQEFGGVYEQYF. CDR3 DNA sequence: TGTGCCAGCAGCCAAGAATTCGGGGGGGTGTACGAGCAGTACTTC.

The rearrangement joins TRBV11-3 to TRBJ2-1; D gene ambiguous. CDR3 length: 11 residues. V lost 4 bases and J lost 9, with 7 bases in between. Germline CDR1 SGHNT, CDR2 YENEEA. CDR3 DNA sequence: TGTGCCAGCAGCTCGACGGGTGAGCAGTTCTTC. This codes for CASSSTGEQFF.

The gene calls are TRBV10-1 and TRBJ2-3; 7 bases are shared with TRBD1. Germline V gene lookup returns CDR1 WNHNN and CDR2 SYGVQD (reference sequence). This CDR3 contains 16 residues. V trimming: 2 bases; J trimming: 2 bases; junction bases outside the gene matches: 7. CDR3 sequence reads: CASSEPRTGHTDTQYF. CDR3 bases: TGCGCCAGCAGTGAGCCACGGACAGGACACACAGATACGCAGTATTTT.

The chain has TRBV2 and TRBJ2-7, with D possibly being TRBD1 (6 bases). Germline CDR1 SNHLY, CDR2 FYNNEI. The CDR3 consists of 14 residues. Deletions cut 3 bases from V and 2 bases from J, with 11 bases between. The CDR3 DNA sequence: TGTGCCAGCAGTGAGAACAGGGATACCTACGAGCAGTACTTC. Amino acid sequence: CASSENRDTYEQYF.

V is TRBV19 and J is TRBJ2-7; 7 bases fit TRBD2. The CDR3 is 13 residues long. Germline CDR1 and CDR2: LNHDA and SQIVND (reference sequence). Trimming cost V 3 bases and J 3 bases; bases outside gene matches: 2. CDR3 in DNA: TGTGCCAGTAGTATTGGGGAGGGCTACGAGCAGTACTTC. Residues: CASSIGEGYEQYF. The variable domain in full, with the rest retrieved from reference TRBV19 and TRBJ2-7, is DGGITQSPKYLFRKEGQNVTLSCEQNLNHDAMYWYRQDPGQGLRLIYYSQIVNDFQKGDIAEGYSVSREKKESFPLTVTSAQKNPTAFYLCASSIGEGYEQYFGPGTRLTVT.

The chain combines TRBV29-1 with TRBJ2-1; 10 nucleotides align to TRBD2. Unmatched junction bases numbered 8, after V lost 6 bases and J lost 6 bases. Germline V gene sequence: CDR1 SQVTM, CDR2 ANQGSEA. The CDR3 runs to 14 residues. CDR3 DNA: TGCAGCGTACTAACTAGCGGGACCCCCAATGAGCAGTTCTTC. Amino acids: CSVLTSGTPNEQFF.

The chain joins TRBV27 to TRBJ2-1; 7 nucleotides line up with TRBD1. The germline CDR1 and CDR2 sequences are MNHEY and SMNVEV (reference sequence). CDR3 length: 16 amino acids. Trimming took 4 bases from V and 7 from J; bases not matched to a gene: 13. CDR3 region: CASSSTQDRKNNEQFF. The CDR3 DNA follows: TGTGCCAGCAGTTCTACACAGGACAGGAAGAATAATGAGCAGTTCTTC.

This CDR3 reads CASSIWLAGVADTQYF. CDR3 nucleotide sequence: TGTGCCAGCAGTATATGGCTAGCGGGAGTCGCGGATACGCAGTATTTT. The rearrangement links TRBV5-6 to TRBJ2-3, with 10 bases that match TRBD2. V gave up 5 bases and J gave up 6 bases; unmatched junction bases: 12. The germline V gene has CDR1 SGHDT and CDR2 YYEEEE. The CDR3 is 16 amino acids.

V usage is TRBV30 and J usage is TRBJ1-2; TRBD1 matches at 8 bases. V was pared by 2 bases and J by 6 bases, with 23 bases of the junction left unmatched. The CDR3 totals 19 residues. Germline V gene lookup returns CDR1 GTSNPN and CDR2 SVGIG (reference sequence). The CDR3 spells CAWSPPPPDRVFRLNGYTF. CDR3 DNA sequence: TGTGCCTGGAGTCCCCCTCCCCCGGACAGGGTATTCAGGCTGAATGGCTACACCTTC.

The chain is built from TRBV5-1 and TRBJ2-2, with 7 bases matching TRBD2. Per germline, CDR1 SGHRS and CDR2 YFSETQ. V was clipped by 2 bases and J by 3 bases; unmatched bases: 7. The CDR3 loop spans 16 amino acids. Here the CDR3 reads CASSFVGGIYTGELFF. The CDR3 nucleotides read TGCGCCAGCAGCTTCGTCGGGGGGATTTACACCGGGGAGCTGTTTTTT.

The rearrangement joins TRBV15 to TRBJ2-2, with 7 bases fitting TRBD1. V was pared by 5 bases and J by 8 bases, with 11 bases of the junction left unmatched. CDR3 length equals 15 residues. Germline values: CDR1 LNHNV, CDR2 YYDKDF (reference sequence). Written as DNA, the CDR3 is TGTGCCACCAGCGCCCCGAGACAGGGAGAAGGGGAGCTGTTTTTT. Amino acid sequence: CATSAPRQGEGELFF.